Below, 22 T cell receptor beta chains from the same sample are listed, as sequenced in a study of blood T cell repertoires in COVID-19. Here immunoSEQ multiplex PCR was the method, and the copy in TCRdb shows in-frame clones only, minus some. The sample contains 90,000 to 120,000 clones, about nine tenths of which appear only once. Source material: peripheral blood. The receptors originated from a middle-aged man with active or convalescent COVID-19.

V is TRBV28 and J is TRBJ1-2; D not certain. CDR1 and CDR2 (germline): MDHEN, SYDVKM. This CDR3 is 13 amino acids long. The V gene lost 2 bases and the J gene lost 8 bases, with 12 bases spanning the gap. CDR3 sequence: CASSLEVEVGYTF. The CDR3 DNA reads TGTGCCAGCAGTTTAGAGGTGGAGGTGGGCTACACCTTC.

The V and J genes are TRBV2 and TRBJ1-5; 11 bases agree with TRBD1. Germline CDR1 SNHLY, CDR2 FYNNEI. The V and J ends lost 3 bases and 9 bases, in that order; junction bases with no gene match: 10. This CDR3 contains 16 residues. CDR3 in amino acids: CASSDLAGTGGMPQHF. Here the CDR3 DNA reads TGTGCCAGCAGTGATCTCGCCGGGACAGGGGGTATGCCCCAGCATTTT. Filled out from reference TRBV2 and TRBJ1-5, the complete variable domain reads EPEVTQTPSHQVTQMGQEVILRCVPISNHLYFYWYRQILGQKVEFLVSFYNNEISEKSEIFDDQFSVERPDGSNFTLKIRSTKLEDSAMYFCASSDLAGTGGMPQHFGDGTRLSIL.

The chain couples TRBV11-2 to TRBJ1-1; no clear D gene. Germline CDR1 reads SGHAT; CDR2 reads FQNNGV. Trimming removed 4 bases at V and 1 base at J, with 10 bases between. The CDR3 is 14 residues long. The CDR3 nucleotides read TGTGCCAGCAGCTGGTTCAGTACGAACACTGAAGCTTTCTTT. It specifies CASSWFSTNTEAFF.

The chain uses TRBV5-6 and TRBJ2-1; D is perhaps TRBD1 (5 bases). The CDR3 length is 13 residues. V was cut by 2 bases and J by 6 bases, with 9 bases left in between. Germline loops: CDR1 SGHDT, CDR2 YYEEEE. DNA of the CDR3: TGTGCCAGCAGCTTTCAGGGATTCAATGAGCAGTTCTTC. This encodes CASSFQGFNEQFF. The whole variable domain, remainder taken from reference TRBV5-6 and TRBJ2-1, is DAGVTQSPTHLIKTRGQQVTLRCSPKSGHDTVSWYQQALGQGPQFIFQYYEEEERQRGNFPDRFSGHQFPNYSSELNVNALLLGDSALYLCASSFQGFNEQFFGPGTRLTVL.

This chain connects TRBV13 to TRBJ2-1, with D possibly TRBD2 on 5 matching bases. The CDR3 sequence is 20 residues long. Per germline, CDR1 PRHDT and CDR2 FYEKMQ (reference sequence). V was cut by 2 bases and J by 2 bases, with 25 bases left in between. For the CDR3, the DNA is TGTGCCAGCAGCTTAAAGAGGGTAGCGAGAGGACCCACCGCCTACAATGAGCAGTTCTTC. Translated, it gives CASSLKRVARGPTAYNEQFF.

The V call is TRBV28, the J call TRBJ2-1; 12 bases fit TRBD2. The CDR3 runs 17 residues. CDR1 is MDHEN, CDR2 SYDVKM, per germline. Germline trimming cut 5 bases from V and 8 bases from J; bases unmatched to any gene: 13. The CDR3 nucleotides are TGTGCCAGCAGTCCCCGGGGACTAGCGGGCCGGTGGGATGAGCAGTTCTTC. It encodes CASSPRGLAGRWDEQFF.

The rearrangement links TRBV3-1 (or the pseudogene TRBV3-2) to TRBJ1-4; D remains unclear. The germline gives CDR1 LGHDT, CDR2 YNNKEL (reference sequence). The V gene lost 7 bases and the J gene lost 0 bases, with 9 bases spanning the gap. The CDR3 consists of 14 residues. CDR3 nucleotides: TGTGCCAGCACCCCAACTCCAACTAATGAAAAACTGTTTTTT. It encodes CASTPTPTNEKLFF.

The chain joins TRBV19 to TRBJ1-6; D gene ambiguous. Germline V lookup: CDR1 LNHDA, CDR2 SQIVND (reference sequence). CDR3 length: 13 residues. Between the trimmed V and J ends, which lost 5 bases and 7 bases, there was a span of 9 bases. This chain's CDR3 is CASSADWNSPLHF. The CDR3 DNA reads TGTGCCAGTAGTGCTGACTGGAATTCACCCCTCCACTTT.

J is TRBJ2-3 and V is TRBV30; 8 nucleotides match TRBD2. CDR3 length: 14 amino acids. The germline V gene encodes CDR1 GTSNPN and CDR2 SVGIG (reference sequence). Trimming at V came to 5 bases and at J to 5 bases, leaving 9 bases not matched to a gene. The CDR3 loop is CAWESGSDGDTQYF. In nucleotides, the CDR3 is TGTGCCTGGGAGAGCGGGAGCGATGGAGATACGCAGTATTTT.

The J gene is TRBJ1-3, the V gene TRBV9; D perhaps matches TRBD1 (5 bases). Germline CDR1 SGDLS, CDR2 YYNGEE. CDR3 length equals 14 residues. V shed 0 bases and J shed 8 bases, with 12 bases lying between them. CDR3 in DNA: TGTGCCAGCAGCGTAGGGGGCGTTTATGACACCATATATTTT. Translation gives CASSVGGVYDTIYF.

The chain links TRBV7-9 to TRBJ2-7; D gene uncertain. The V end was cut by 2 bases, the J end by 2 bases, with 4 bases between. Germline V lookup: CDR1 SEHNR, CDR2 FQNEAQ (reference sequence). CDR3 length: 12 amino acids. CDR3 nucleotides: TGTGCCAGCAGCTTAAGCGCCTACGAGCAGTACTTC. It is translated as CASSLSAYEQYF.

This sequence joins TRBV9 and TRBJ2-2; tentative D call: TRBD1 (5 bases). Trimming cost V 0 bases and J 2 bases, with 11 bases left between them. This CDR3 is built from 16 residues. Per the germline V gene, CDR1 is SGDLS and CDR2 is YYNGEE. In DNA form, the CDR3 reads TGTGCCAGCAGCGTAGACGCGGACACAAACACCGGGGAGCTGTTTTTT. Its protein is CASSVDADTNTGELFF.

Only one count was recorded for this clone. The chain joins TRBV7-2 to TRBJ2-5, with 10 bases that match TRBD2. J gave up 2 bases and V 3 bases, and 6 bases lay outside the gene matches. This CDR3 is 16 amino acids long. The germline CDR1 and CDR2 sequences are SGHTA and FQGNSA. The CDR3 DNA is TGTGCCAGCAGCTTCCAAGCGGGAGGGATACAAGAGACCCAGTACTTC. Translation: CASSFQAGGIQETQYF.

The V gene is TRBV11-2, the J gene TRBJ2-5, with TRBD1 matching over 9 bases. This CDR3 has 17 amino acids. Germline loops: CDR1 SGHAT, CDR2 FQNNGV. V lost 4 bases, J lost 1 base, and 10 bases stayed unmatched. The CDR3 sequence: CASSSLGQGFFQETQYF. CDR3 DNA: TGTGCCAGCAGCTCCCTAGGACAGGGGTTTTTCCAAGAGACCCAGTACTTC.

The chain combines TRBV6-2 or TRBV6-3 with TRBJ2-7, with 10 bases that match TRBD1. The CDR3 spans 15 residues. Germline-derived CDR1 and CDR2 are MNHEY and SVGEGT. V was clipped by 5 bases and J by 4 bases; unmatched bases: 8. CDR3: CASSTRTGGTYEQYF. In DNA form, the CDR3 reads TGTGCCAGCAGTACCAGGACAGGGGGGACGTACGAGCAGTACTTC.

The gene calls are TRBV30 and TRBJ1-2; 7 bases are a match to TRBD1. V shed 8 bases and J 0 bases; nucleotides not matched to a gene: 0. Germline loops: CDR1 GTSNPN, CDR2 SVGIG (reference sequence). This CDR3 has 11 amino acids. The CDR3 protein is CAGTANYGYTF. The CDR3 DNA reads as TGTGCCGGGACAGCTAACTATGGCTACACCTTC.

The sample holds one count of this clone. The V and J genes are TRBV9 and TRBJ1-1; D ambiguous. The CDR3 has 17 residues. V was cut by 2 bases and J by 1 base, with 18 bases left in between. Germline V gives CDR1 SGDLS, CDR2 YYNGEE. The CDR3 bases are TGTGCCAGCAGCGTCCAGAACCCGGGGTGGGGGAACACTGAAGCTTTCTTT. Its protein product is CASSVQNPGWGNTEAFF.

V gene TRBV5-5 combines with J gene TRBJ2-7; 7 bases agree with TRBD1. This CDR3 region has 14 residues. J lost 2 bases, V lost 3 bases, and 5 bases had no gene match. Germline CDR1 reads SGHKS; CDR2 reads YYEKEE (reference sequence). Here the CDR3 reads CASSWTGFPYEQYF. In nucleotides, the CDR3 is TGTGCCAGCAGCTGGACAGGTTTTCCCTACGAGCAGTACTTC.

The count of this clone is one. The chain joins TRBV4-3 to TRBJ1-5, with no clear D. Between the trimmed V and J ends, which lost 1 base and 0 bases, there was a span of 7 bases. The CDR3 contains 15 residues. Germline V gene lookup returns CDR1 LGHNA and CDR2 YSLEER. The CDR3 here is CASSQGSNSNQPQHF. The CDR3 DNA reads TGCGCCAGCAGCCAAGGGAGTAATAGCAATCAGCCCCAGCATTTT.

The gene calls are TRBV24-1 and TRBJ2-1; D possibly corresponds to TRBD2 (6 bases). Germline values: CDR1 KGHDR, CDR2 SFDVKD. The ends were cut back, 4 bases at V and 0 bases at J, with 12 bases in the middle. The CDR3 loop spans 16 amino acids. CDR3 region: CATSDYGRPSYNEQFF. In DNA, the CDR3 is TGTGCCACCAGTGACTACGGGAGACCCTCCTACAATGAGCAGTTCTTC.

The rearrangement joins TRBV12-5 to TRBJ2-7; the match to TRBD2 covers 10 bases. CDR3 length equals 14 residues. Trimming took 5 bases from V and 3 from J; bases not matched to a gene: 4. Germline V gene lookup returns CDR1 LGHNT and CDR2 FRNRAP. The CDR3 nucleotides are TGTGCTAGTGGTCTAGCGGGAGTCCGCTACGAGCAGTACTTC. Translation gives CASGLAGVRYEQYF.

The chain carries TRBV6-5 and TRBJ1-2; tentatively, D is TRBD1 (5 bases). CDR3 length: 16 amino acids. Germline CDR1 is MNHEY and CDR2 is SVGAGI. Trimming pared 4 bases from V and 3 bases from J, leaving 18 bases between. CDR3 sequence: CASSSPRGSGDYGYTF. DNA for the CDR3: TGTGCCAGCAGTTCCCCACGGGGGTCCGGAGACTATGGCTACACCTTC.